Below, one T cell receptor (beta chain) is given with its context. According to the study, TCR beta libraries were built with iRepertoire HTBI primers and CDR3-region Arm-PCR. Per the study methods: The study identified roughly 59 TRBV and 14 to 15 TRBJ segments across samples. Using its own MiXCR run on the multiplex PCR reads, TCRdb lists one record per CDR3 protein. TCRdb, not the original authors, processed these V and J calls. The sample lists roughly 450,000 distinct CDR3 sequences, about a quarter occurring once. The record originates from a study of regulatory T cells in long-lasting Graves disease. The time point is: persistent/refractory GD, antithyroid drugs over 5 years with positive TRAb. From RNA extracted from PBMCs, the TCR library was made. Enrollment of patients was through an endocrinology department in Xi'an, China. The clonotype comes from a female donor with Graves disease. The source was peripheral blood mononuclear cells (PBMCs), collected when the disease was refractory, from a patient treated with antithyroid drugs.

The CDR3 sequence: CASTRPLSSYNEQFF. In DNA form, the CDR3 reads TGTGCCAGCACGAGACCGCTAAGCTCCTACAATGAGCAGTTCTTC. V gene TRBV28 combines with J gene TRBJ2-1, with D unclear. V was pared by 7 bases and J by 0 bases, with 13 bases between. Germline CDR1 MDHEN, CDR2 SYDVKM. The CDR3 has 15 residues.